Below, 18 T cell receptor beta chains from the same sample are listed, as sequenced in a study of beta chain features in type 1 diabetes. Every bit of the isolated RNA underwent reverse transcription, so sequencing read expressed TCRB transcripts. Produced via immunoSEQ multiplex PCR; TCRdb's table is partial and in-frame only. Here the sample spans 860,000 or so clones, under 20% being singletons. The specimen sequenced was naive CD4+ T cells from blood. Receptor source: a woman aged 18-35 years in good health.

This clone turned up a few times. This chain connects TRBV6-1 to TRBJ1-2, with D hard to call. Germline V gene lookup returns CDR1 MNHNS and CDR2 SASEGT. The V gene lost 3 bases and the J gene lost 7 bases, with 12 bases spanning the gap. This CDR3 is built from 13 residues. In DNA form, the CDR3 reads TGTGCCAGCAGTGATTGGGAGGCTTTTGGCTACACCTTC. Translated, it gives CASSDWEAFGYTF.

This clone was counted only a few times. The CDR3 region is CASSQADSYEQYF. CDR3 bases: TGTGCCAGCAGCCAAGCTGATTCCTACGAGCAGTACTTC. The rearrangement links TRBV5-4 to TRBJ2-7, with D unresolved. V was clipped by 4 bases and J by 1 base, with 9 bases between them. Germline V gene lookup returns CDR1 SGHNT and CDR2 YYREEE (reference sequence). This CDR3 is built from 13 residues. The complete variable domain, with remaining parts taken from reference TRBV5-4 and TRBJ2-7, reads ETGVTQSPTHLIKTRGQQVTLRCSSQSGHNTVSWYQQALGQGPQFIFQYYREEENGRGNFPPRFSGLQFPNYSSELNVNALELDDSALYLCASSQADSYEQYFGPGTRLTVT.

V usage is TRBV7-9 and J usage is TRBJ2-7; 9 positions match TRBD1. This CDR3 is 14 amino acids long. The V gene end was trimmed by 6 bases and the J gene end by 4 bases; junction bases not matched to a gene: 7. The germline V gene encodes CDR1 SEHNR and CDR2 FQNEAQ (reference sequence). CDR3 in amino acids: CASRKGTGSYEQYF. DNA for the CDR3: TGTGCCAGCAGGAAAGGGACAGGGTCATACGAGCAGTACTTC.

The chain combines TRBV5-1 with TRBJ1-3; D uncertain. CDR1 is SGHRS and CDR2 is YFSETQ in the germline V gene. The V end was cut by 7 bases, the J end by 4 bases, with 12 bases between. The CDR3 consists of 13 residues. CDR3 residues: CASSLMPGNTIYF. The CDR3 bases are TGCGCCAGCTCGCTCATGCCGGGAAACACCATATATTTT. Full variable domain (rest looked up from reference TRBV5-1 and TRBJ1-3): KAGVTQTPRYLIKTRGQQVTLSCSPISGHRSVSWYQQTPGQGLQFLFEYFSETQRNKGNFPGRFSGRQFSNSRSEMNVSTLELGDSALYLCASSLMPGNTIYFGEGSWLTVV.

The rearrangement links TRBV6-5 to TRBJ2-7; D might be TRBD1 (6 bases). Per germline, CDR1 MNHEY and CDR2 SVGAGI. The ends were cut back, 5 bases at V and 4 bases at J, with 15 bases in the middle. This CDR3 contains 14 residues. CDR3 sequence: CASSDRDILYEQYF. CDR3 DNA sequence: TGTGCCAGCAGTGACCGGGACATCCTTTACGAGCAGTACTTC.

This chain uses TRBV7-3 with TRBJ2-5; unclear D gene. Germline V gene lookup returns CDR1 SGHTA and CDR2 FQGTGA. The CDR3 covers 14 residues. Trimming stripped 2 bases from V and 1 base from J, with 8 bases between. This CDR3 is CASSLGPIQETQYF. In DNA form, the CDR3 reads TGTGCCAGCAGCTTAGGACCCATCCAAGAGACCCAGTACTTC.

The table lists this clone with a few counts. The J gene is TRBJ2-1, the V gene TRBV4-2; unclear D gene. This CDR3 is built from 13 residues. The V gene lost 0 bases and the J gene lost 8 bases, with 8 bases spanning the gap. The V gene's germline CDR1 is LGHNA and CDR2 YNFKEQ. The CDR3 bases are TGTGCCAGCAGCCAAGAGGGGTTGTATGAGCAGTTCTTC. This encodes CASSQEGLYEQFF.

J is TRBJ2-7 and V is TRBV18, with 8 bases lining up with TRBD2. CDR1 and CDR2 from the germline V gene are KGHSH and LQKENI. The V and J ends lost 3 bases and 3 bases, in that order; junction bases with no gene match: 10. The CDR3 has 16 residues. CDR3: CASSPSVLADNYEQYF. The CDR3 DNA follows: TGTGCCAGCTCACCCTCTGTACTAGCGGATAACTACGAGCAGTACTTC. Looking up the rest from reference TRBV18 and TRBJ2-7 gives the full variable domain: NAGVMQNPRHLVRRRGQEARLRCSPMKGHSHVYWYRQLPEEGLKFMVYLQKENIIDESGMPKERFSAEFPKEGPSILRIQQVVRGDSAAYFCASSPSVLADNYEQYFGPGTRLTVT.

V and J are TRBV14 and TRBJ2-5, with 9 bases matching TRBD2. V shed 4 bases and J 4 bases; nucleotides not matched to a gene: 13. Looked up from germline, CDR1 is SGHDN and CDR2 is FVKESK. The CDR3 covers 17 residues. The DNA for the CDR3 is TGTGCCAGCAGCCGCCGGGTAGCGGGAGTTTTGGCAGAGACCCAGTACTTC. Protein product: CASSRRVAGVLAETQYF.

This clone was seen a few times. The rearrangement joins TRBV5-1 to TRBJ2-2; no reliable D call. This CDR3 has 15 amino acids. V was trimmed by 5 bases and J by 1 base, leaving 12 bases between them. Germline CDR1 is SGHRS and CDR2 is YFSETQ. CDR3 DNA sequence: TGCGCCAGCAGGCGTAACGGACGGAACACCGGGGAGCTGTTTTTT. This translates into CASRRNGRNTGELFF. Looking up the rest from reference TRBV5-1 and TRBJ2-2 gives the full variable domain: KAGVTQTPRYLIKTRGQQVTLSCSPISGHRSVSWYQQTPGQGLQFLFEYFSETQRNKGNFPGRFSGRQFSNSRSEMNVSTLELGDSALYLCASRRNGRNTGELFFGEGSRLTVL.

This clone was observed a handful of times. V is TRBV27 and J is TRBJ2-1; no definite D call. From germline, CDR1 is MNHEY and CDR2 SMNVEV (reference sequence). Trimming left V 4 bases short and J 0 bases short, with 10 bases between. The CDR3 is 15 amino acids. DNA for the CDR3: TGTGCCAGCAGTTGGAGCCTCAGCTCCTACAATGAGCAGTTCTTC. This encodes CASSWSLSSYNEQFF.

This sequence joins TRBV6-8 and TRBJ1-2; D call uncertain. CDR1 and CDR2 from the germline V gene are MNHGY and SAAAGT. The CDR3 contains 10 residues. V shed 9 bases and J shed 6 bases, with 8 bases lying between them. CDR3 DNA sequence: TGTGCCAGAACCCCTGATGGCTACACCTTC. As protein: CARTPDGYTF.

The chain couples TRBV25-1 to TRBJ2-7; D possibly corresponds to TRBD2 (5 bases). The germline V gene encodes CDR1 MGHDK and CDR2 SYGVNS. This CDR3 comprises 14 residues. Trimming removed 3 bases at V and 4 bases at J, with 13 bases between. This chain's CDR3 is CASSDGRGSYEQYF. CDR3 sequence (DNA): TGTGCCAGCAGTGACGGCCGGGGTTCGTACGAGCAGTACTTC.

This clone was counted once. The rearrangement joins TRBV4-1 to TRBJ1-3, with TRBD1 identical over 7 bases. This CDR3 has 15 amino acids. Trimming took 4 bases from V and 4 from J; bases not matched to a gene: 7. Germline lookup yields CDR1 MGHRA and CDR2 YSYEKL. The CDR3 here is CASSPQGGYGNTIYF. In DNA, the CDR3 is TGCGCCAGCAGCCCGCAGGGGGGTTACGGAAACACCATATATTTT.

The rearrangement uses TRBV7-9 and TRBJ2-1; D remains unclear. With 1 base removed from V and 7 bases from J, the gap between germline ends came to 8 bases. The CDR3 sequence is 13 residues long. Germline V gives CDR1 SEHNR, CDR2 FQNEAQ (reference sequence). CDR3 in amino acids: CASSLGARNEQFF. DNA of the CDR3: TGTGCCAGCAGCTTAGGTGCCCGGAATGAGCAGTTCTTC.

There are a few counts of this clone. J is TRBJ2-3 and V is TRBV11-2; 13 bases agree with TRBD2. From germline, CDR1 is SGHAT and CDR2 FQNNGV. The CDR3 sequence is 16 residues long. Losses at the gene ends were 5 bases for V and 4 bases for J; bases not matched to a gene: 6. In nucleotides, the CDR3 is TGTGCCAGCAGCCTCCGACTAGCGGGAGGCCCAGATACGCAGTATTTT. Its translation: CASSLRLAGGPDTQYF.

The chain has TRBV4-1 and TRBJ2-2; tentative D call: TRBD2 (6 bases). Trimming removed 1 base at V and 0 bases at J, with 12 bases between. CDR1 and CDR2 from the germline V gene are MGHRA and YSYEKL. The CDR3 contains 17 residues. The CDR3 region has the DNA TGCGCCAGCAGCCAAGGGAGGGCACAGACGAACACCGGGGAGCTGTTTTTT. Translating it yields CASSQGRAQTNTGELFF.

The chain couples TRBV7-9 to TRBJ2-6; the D call may be TRBD1 or TRBD2 (5 bases each). This CDR3 comprises 17 residues. The ends were cut back, 6 bases at V and 0 bases at J, with 15 bases in the middle. CDR1 is SEHNR and CDR2 is FQNEAQ in the germline V gene (reference sequence). The CDR3 loop is CASRSGPFHSGANVLTF. The DNA of the CDR3 is TGTGCCAGCAGGTCGGGACCATTCCACTCTGGGGCCAACGTCCTGACTTTC.